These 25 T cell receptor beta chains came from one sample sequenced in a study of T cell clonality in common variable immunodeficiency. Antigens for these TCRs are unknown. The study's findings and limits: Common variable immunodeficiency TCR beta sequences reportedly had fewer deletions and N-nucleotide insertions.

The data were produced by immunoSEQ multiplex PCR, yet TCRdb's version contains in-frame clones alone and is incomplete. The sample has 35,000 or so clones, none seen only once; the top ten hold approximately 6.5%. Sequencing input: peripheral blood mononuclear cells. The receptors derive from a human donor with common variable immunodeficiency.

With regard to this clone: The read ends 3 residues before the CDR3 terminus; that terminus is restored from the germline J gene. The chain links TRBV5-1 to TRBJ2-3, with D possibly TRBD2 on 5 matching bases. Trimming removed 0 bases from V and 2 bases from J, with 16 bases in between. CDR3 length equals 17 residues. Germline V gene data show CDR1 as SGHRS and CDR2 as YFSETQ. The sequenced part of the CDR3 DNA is TGCGCCAGCAGCTTGGGCGAGGGCGCAACCTTCACAGATACG. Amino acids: CASSLGEGATFTDT. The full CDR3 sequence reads CASSLGEGATFTDTQYF.

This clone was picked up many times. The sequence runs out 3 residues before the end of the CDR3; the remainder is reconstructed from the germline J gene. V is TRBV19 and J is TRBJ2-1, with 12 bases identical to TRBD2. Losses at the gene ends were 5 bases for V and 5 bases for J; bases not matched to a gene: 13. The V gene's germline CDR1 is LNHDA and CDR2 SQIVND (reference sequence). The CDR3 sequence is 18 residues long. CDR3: CASSAQSLLAGGDNEQFF. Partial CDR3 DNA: TGTGCCAGTAGTGCCCAGTCGTTACTAGCGGGGGGAGACAATGAG.

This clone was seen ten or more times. CDR3 sequence: CASSLMGGGDTEAFF. CDR3 DNA, as far as it was read: TGTGCCAGCAGCTTAATGGGGGGTGGAGACACTGAA. This sequence joins TRBV7-9 and TRBJ1-1, with D possibly TRBD1 on 5 matching bases. The read gets to within 3 residues of the CDR3 end, and the germline J gene fills in the rest. V was cut by 2 bases and J by 3 bases, with 13 bases left in between. The CDR3 has 15 amino acids. The germline V gene has CDR1 SEHNR and CDR2 FQNEAQ (reference sequence).

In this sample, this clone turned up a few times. Incomplete CDR3 DNA: TGTGCCTGGAGTGTTAATAGCGGGGGACTCGACAATGAG. This gives the protein CAWSVNSGGLDNE. Given in full, the CDR3 is CAWSVNSGGLDNEQFF. The genes are TRBV30 and TRBJ2-1; TRBD2 matches at 9 bases. Read sequence stops 3 residues before the CDR3 end, and the germline J gene provides the missing end. V dropped 0 bases and J dropped 5; count of bases not matched to a gene: 8. This CDR3 contains 16 residues. Germline V gives CDR1 GTSNPN, CDR2 SVGIG (reference sequence).

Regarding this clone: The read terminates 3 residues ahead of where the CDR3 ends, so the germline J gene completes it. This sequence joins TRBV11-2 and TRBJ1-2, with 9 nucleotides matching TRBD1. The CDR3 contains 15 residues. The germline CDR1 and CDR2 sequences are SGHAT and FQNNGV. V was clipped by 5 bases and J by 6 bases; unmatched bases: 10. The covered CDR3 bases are TGTGCCAGCAGCGAACTACAGGGGGCGGCGAATGGC. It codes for CASSELQGAANG. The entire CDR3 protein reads CASSELQGAANGYTF.

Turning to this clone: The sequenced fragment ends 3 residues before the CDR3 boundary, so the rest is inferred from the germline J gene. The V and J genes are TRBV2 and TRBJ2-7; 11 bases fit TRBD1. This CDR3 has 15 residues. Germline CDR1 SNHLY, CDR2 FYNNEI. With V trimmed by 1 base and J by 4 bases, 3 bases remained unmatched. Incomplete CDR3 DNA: TGTGCCAGCAGTGAAGTTGGGACAGGGGGGTACGAG. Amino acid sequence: CASSEVGTGGYE. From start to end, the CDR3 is CASSEVGTGGYEQYF.

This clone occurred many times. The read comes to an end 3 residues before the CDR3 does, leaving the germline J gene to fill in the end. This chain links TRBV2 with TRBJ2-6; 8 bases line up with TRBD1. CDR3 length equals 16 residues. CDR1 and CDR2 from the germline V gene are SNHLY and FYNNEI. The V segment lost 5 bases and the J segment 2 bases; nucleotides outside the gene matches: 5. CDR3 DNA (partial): TGTGCCAGCAGTCTGCAGGGGGCGGCTGGGGCCAACGTC. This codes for CASSLQGAAGANV. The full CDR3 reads CASSLQGAAGANVLTF.

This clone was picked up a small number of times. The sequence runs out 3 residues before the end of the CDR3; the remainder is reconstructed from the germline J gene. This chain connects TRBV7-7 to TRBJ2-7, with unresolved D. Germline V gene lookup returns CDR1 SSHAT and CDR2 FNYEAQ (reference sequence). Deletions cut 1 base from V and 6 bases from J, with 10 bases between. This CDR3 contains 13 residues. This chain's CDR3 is CASSLERASEQYF. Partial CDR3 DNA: TGTGCCAGCAGCTTAGAAAGGGCAAGCGAG.

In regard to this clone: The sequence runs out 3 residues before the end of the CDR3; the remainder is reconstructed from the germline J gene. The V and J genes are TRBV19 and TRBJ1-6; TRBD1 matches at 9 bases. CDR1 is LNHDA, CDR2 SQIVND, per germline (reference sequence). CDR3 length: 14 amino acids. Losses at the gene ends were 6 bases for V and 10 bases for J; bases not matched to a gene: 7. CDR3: CASSRTGEGSPLHF. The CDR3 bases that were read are TGTGCCAGTAGCCGGACAGGGGAAGGGTCACCC.

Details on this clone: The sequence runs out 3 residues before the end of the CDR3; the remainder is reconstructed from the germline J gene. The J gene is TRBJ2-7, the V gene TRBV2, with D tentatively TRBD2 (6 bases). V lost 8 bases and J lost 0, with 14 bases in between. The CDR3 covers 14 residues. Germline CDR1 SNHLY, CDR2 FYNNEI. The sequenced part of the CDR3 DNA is TGTGCCAGCCAGACTAGTCTTAGCTCCTACGAG. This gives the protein CASQTSLSSYE. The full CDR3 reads CASQTSLSSYEQYF.

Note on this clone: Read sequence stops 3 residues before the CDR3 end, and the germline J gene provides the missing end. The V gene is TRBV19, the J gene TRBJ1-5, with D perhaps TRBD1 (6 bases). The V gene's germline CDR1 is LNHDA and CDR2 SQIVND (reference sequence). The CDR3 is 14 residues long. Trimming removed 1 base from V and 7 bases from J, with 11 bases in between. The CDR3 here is CASSIGRGEQPQHF. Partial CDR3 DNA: TGTGCCAGTAGTATAGGCAGGGGAGAACAGCCC. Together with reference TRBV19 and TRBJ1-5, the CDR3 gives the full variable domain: DGGITQSPKYLFRKEGQNVTLSCEQNLNHDAMYWYRQDPGQGLRLIYYSQIVNDFQKGDIAEGYSVSREKKESFPLTVTSAQKNPTAFYLCASSIGRGEQPQHFGDGTRLSIL.

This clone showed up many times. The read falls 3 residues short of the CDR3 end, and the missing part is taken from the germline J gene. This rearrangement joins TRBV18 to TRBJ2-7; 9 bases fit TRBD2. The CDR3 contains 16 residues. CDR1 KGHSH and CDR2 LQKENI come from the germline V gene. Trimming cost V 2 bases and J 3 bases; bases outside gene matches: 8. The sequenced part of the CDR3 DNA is TGTGCCAGCTCACCAAGGAATAGCGGGGGTTTCTACGAG. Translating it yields CASSPRNSGGFYE. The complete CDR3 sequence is CASSPRNSGGFYEQYF.

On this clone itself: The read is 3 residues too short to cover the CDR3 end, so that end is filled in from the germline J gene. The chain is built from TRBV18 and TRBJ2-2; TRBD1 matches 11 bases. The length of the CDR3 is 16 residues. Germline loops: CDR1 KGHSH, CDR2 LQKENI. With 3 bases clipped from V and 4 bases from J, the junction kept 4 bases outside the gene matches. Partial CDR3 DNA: TGTGCCAGCTCACCGGGGACAGGGGGAACCACCGGGGAG. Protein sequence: CASSPGTGGTTGE. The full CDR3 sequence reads CASSPGTGGTTGELFF.

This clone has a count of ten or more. CDR3 in amino acids: CASSIGQASTDTQYF. The covered CDR3 bases are TGCGCCAGCAGCATCGGACAGGCCAGCACAGATACG. The rearrangement joins TRBV5-1 to TRBJ2-3, with 7 bases identical to TRBD1. The CDR3 end lies 3 residues beyond the end of the read and is filled in from the germline J gene. V lost 4 bases to trimming and J lost 0 bases; unmatched junction nucleotides: 5. The CDR3 length is 15 residues. CDR1 SGHRS and CDR2 YFSETQ come from the germline V gene.

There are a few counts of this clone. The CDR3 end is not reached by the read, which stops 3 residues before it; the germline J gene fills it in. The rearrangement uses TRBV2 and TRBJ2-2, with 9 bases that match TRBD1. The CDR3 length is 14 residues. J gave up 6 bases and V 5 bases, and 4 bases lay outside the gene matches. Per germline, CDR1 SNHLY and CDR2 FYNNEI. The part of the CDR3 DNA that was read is TGTGCCAGCAGTACGGGACAGGGAGCCGGGGAG. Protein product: CASSTGQGAGE. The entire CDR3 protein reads CASSTGQGAGELFF.

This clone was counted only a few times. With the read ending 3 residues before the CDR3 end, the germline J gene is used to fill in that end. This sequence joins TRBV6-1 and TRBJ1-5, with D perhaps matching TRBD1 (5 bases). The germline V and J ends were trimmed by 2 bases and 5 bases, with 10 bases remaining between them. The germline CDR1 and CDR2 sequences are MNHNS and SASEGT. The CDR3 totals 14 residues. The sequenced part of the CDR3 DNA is TGTGCCAGCAGTGAATTGCGGGGCGATCAGCCC. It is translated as CASSELRGDQP. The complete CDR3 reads CASSELRGDQPQHF.

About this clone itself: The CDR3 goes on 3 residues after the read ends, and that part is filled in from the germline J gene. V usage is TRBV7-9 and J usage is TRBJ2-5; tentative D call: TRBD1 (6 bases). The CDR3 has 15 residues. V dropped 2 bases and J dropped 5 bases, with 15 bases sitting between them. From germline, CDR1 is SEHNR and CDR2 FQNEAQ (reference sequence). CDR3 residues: CASSLTQGWGETQYF. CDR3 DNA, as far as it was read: TGTGCCAGCAGCTTAACACAGGGATGGGGGGAGACC.

The CDR3: CASGGGASSYNSPLHF. The CDR3 DNA, read in part, is TGTGCCAGCGGGGGGGGCGCTAGCTCCTATAATTCACCC. The gene calls are TRBV2 and TRBJ1-6; possible D gene TRBD1, 6 bases. The observed sequence ends 3 residues before the CDR3 terminus, with the missing tail filled in from the germline J gene. Germline V gene sequence: CDR1 SNHLY, CDR2 FYNNEI. This CDR3 spans 16 amino acids. Trimming left V 8 bases short and J 0 bases short, with 14 bases between.

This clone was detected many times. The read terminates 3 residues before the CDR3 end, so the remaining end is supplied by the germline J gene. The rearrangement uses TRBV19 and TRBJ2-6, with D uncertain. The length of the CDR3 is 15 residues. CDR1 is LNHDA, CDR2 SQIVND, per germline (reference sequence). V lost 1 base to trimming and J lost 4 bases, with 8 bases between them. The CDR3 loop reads CASSIGTPGANVLTF. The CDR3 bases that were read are TGTGCCAGTAGTATAGGAACACCCGGGGCCAACGTC.

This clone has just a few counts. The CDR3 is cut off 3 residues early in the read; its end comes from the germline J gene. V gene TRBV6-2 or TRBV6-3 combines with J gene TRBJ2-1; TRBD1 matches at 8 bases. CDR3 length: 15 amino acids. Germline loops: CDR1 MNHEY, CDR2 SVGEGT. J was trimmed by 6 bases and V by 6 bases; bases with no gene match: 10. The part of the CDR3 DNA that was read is TGTGCCAGCAGACTTGACAGGGGATACGGCAATGAG. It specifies CASRLDRGYGNE. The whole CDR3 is CASRLDRGYGNEQFF.

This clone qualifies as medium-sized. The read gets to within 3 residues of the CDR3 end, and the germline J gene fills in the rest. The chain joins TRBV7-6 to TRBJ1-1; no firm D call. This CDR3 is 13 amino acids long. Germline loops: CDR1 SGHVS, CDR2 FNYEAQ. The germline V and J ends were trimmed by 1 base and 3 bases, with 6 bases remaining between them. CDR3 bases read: TGTGCCAGCAGCTTAGTTGCGGACACTGAA. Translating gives CASSLVADTE. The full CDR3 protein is CASSLVADTEAFF.

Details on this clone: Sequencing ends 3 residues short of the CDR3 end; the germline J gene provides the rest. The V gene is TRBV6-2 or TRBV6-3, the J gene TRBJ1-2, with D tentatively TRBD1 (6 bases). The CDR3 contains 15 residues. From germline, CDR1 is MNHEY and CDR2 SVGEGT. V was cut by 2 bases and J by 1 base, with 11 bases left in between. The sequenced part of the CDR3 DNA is TGTGCCAGCAGTTACGAGACAGGCGGTAACTATGGC. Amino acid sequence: CASSYETGGNYG. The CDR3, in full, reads CASSYETGGNYGYTF.

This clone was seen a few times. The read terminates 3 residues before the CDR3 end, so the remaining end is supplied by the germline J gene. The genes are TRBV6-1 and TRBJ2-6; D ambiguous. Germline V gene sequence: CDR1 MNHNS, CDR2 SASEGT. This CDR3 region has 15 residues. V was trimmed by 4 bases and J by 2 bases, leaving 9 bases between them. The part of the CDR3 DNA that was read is TGTGCCAGCAGTGTTGCAGGCGCTGGGGCCAACGTC. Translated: CASSVAGAGANV. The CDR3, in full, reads CASSVAGAGANVLTF.

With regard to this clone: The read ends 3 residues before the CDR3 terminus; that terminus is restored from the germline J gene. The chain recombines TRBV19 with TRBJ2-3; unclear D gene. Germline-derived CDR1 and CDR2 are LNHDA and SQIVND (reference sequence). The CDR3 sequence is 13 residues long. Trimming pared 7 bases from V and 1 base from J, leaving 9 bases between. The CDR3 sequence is CASNIQGTDTQYF. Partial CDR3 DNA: TGTGCCAGTAATATTCAGGGCACAGATACG.

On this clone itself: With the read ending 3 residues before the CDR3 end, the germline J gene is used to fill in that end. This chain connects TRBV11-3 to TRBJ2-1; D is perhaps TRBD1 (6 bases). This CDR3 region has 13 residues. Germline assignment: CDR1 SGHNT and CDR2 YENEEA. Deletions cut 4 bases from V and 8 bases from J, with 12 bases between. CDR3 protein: CASSSGHPYEQFF. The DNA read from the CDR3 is TGTGCCAGCAGCTCGGGACATCCCTATGAG. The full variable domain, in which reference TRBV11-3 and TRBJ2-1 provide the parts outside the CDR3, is EAGVVQSPRYKIIEKKQPVAFWCNPISGHNTLYWYLQNLGQGPELLIRYENEEAVDDSQLPKDRFSAERLKGVDSTLKIQPAELGDSAVYLCASSSGHPYEQFFGPGTRLTVL.